A single sample is the source of the 24 T cell receptor beta chains below, sequenced in a study of human T cells and chemical hapten exposure. The time point denotes: patch test 3, about 24 weeks after DPC sensitization. The treatment is: therapeutic diphenylcyclopropenone sensitization with weekly scalp DPC. TCRdb processed the RACE reads anew with MiXCR; each CDR3 protein has one entry. The repertoire includes about 58,000 distinct CDR3 sequences, 9.5% to 15% of them detected once, and around 2.4% sits in the top ten. Sequences were derived from whole blood, sampled in connection with sensitization to the hapten diphenylcyclopropenone (DPC). These receptors originate from a man aged 30 to 45 with alopecia areata. Some clones in this sample may be carry-over from other donors' samples.

This clonotype was counted at least ten times. The rearrangement uses TRBV20-1 and TRBJ2-7; the D is unclear. The germline gives CDR1 DFQATT, CDR2 SNEGSKA (reference sequence). With 0 bases removed from V and 0 bases from J, the gap between germline ends came to 6 bases. CDR3 length: 13 residues. The CDR3 DNA reads as TGCAGTGCTAGAGATGTGACCTCCTACGAGCAGTACTTC. Protein product: CSARDVTSYEQYF.

As concerns this clonotype: With a much larger clone just one base away, this may be a read error. The rearrangement uses TRBV7-6 and TRBJ2-2; 7 bases line up with TRBD1. J gave up 4 bases and V 3 bases, and 5 bases lay outside the gene matches. The germline V gene encodes CDR1 SGHVS and CDR2 FNYEAQ. The CDR3 is 15 residues long. The CDR3 nucleotides are TGTGCCAGCAGCTTTGACAGGGCGATCACCGGGGAGCTGTTTTTT. Protein product: CASSFDRAITGELFF.

There are a few counts of this clonotype. The chain is built from TRBV27 and TRBJ2-6, with D possibly matching TRBD2 (6 bases). CDR1 is MNHEY, CDR2 SMNVEV, per germline (reference sequence). V was trimmed by 7 bases and J by 0 bases, leaving 13 bases between them. CDR3 size: 16 residues. CDR3 amino acids: CASTQRRDSGANVLTF. CDR3 in DNA: TGTGCCAGCACTCAGCGGCGGGACTCTGGGGCCAACGTCCTGACTTTC.

J is TRBJ2-7 and V is TRBV28; D remains ambiguous. This CDR3 has 14 residues. CDR1 and CDR2 (germline): MDHEN, SYDVKM. V was clipped by 4 bases and J by 5 bases, with 15 bases between them. The CDR3 nucleotides are TGTGCCAGCAGTTGGATTAGGTTACTCGACGAGCAGTACTTC. Translation: CASSWIRLLDEQYF.

This chain joins TRBV9 and TRBJ2-7; 8 bases agree with TRBD1. This CDR3 has 14 amino acids. V lost 4 bases, J lost 4 bases, and 7 bases stayed unmatched. Germline V lookup: CDR1 SGDLS, CDR2 YYNGEE. The CDR3 spells CASSPRTGRYEQYF. Here the CDR3 DNA reads TGTGCCAGCAGCCCACGGACAGGGAGATACGAGCAGTACTTC.

The chain links TRBV9 to TRBJ2-1, with D possibly TRBD1 on 5 matching bases. Germline V gene sequence: CDR1 SGDLS, CDR2 YYNGEE. The CDR3 runs to 13 residues. V was cut by 6 bases and J by 4 bases, with 11 bases left in between. CDR3 amino acids: CASTLGEYNEQFF. CDR3 in DNA: TGTGCCAGCACCTTAGGGGAATACAATGAGCAGTTCTTC.

J is TRBJ2-7 and V is TRBV7-9; weak D call: TRBD1 (6 bases). This CDR3 contains 14 residues. Germline V CDR1 and CDR2: SEHNR, FQNEAQ (reference sequence). The V and J ends lost 1 base and 2 bases respectively, with 9 bases between them. The CDR3 DNA reads as TGTGCCAGCAGCTTAGTAAACAGGGCCTACGAGCAGTACTTC. Translation: CASSLVNRAYEQYF.

This clonotype showed up many times. The chain is built from TRBV7-9 and TRBJ2-7; D is undetermined. The germline V and J ends were trimmed by 5 bases and 6 bases, with 14 bases remaining between them. CDR1 SEHNR and CDR2 FQNEAQ come from the germline V gene (reference sequence). The CDR3 runs to 13 residues. The CDR3 is CASSPFSTVEQYF. The CDR3 DNA is TGTGCCAGCAGCCCCTTTTCGACCGTCGAGCAGTACTTC.

The chain joins TRBV7-2 to TRBJ1-3; no definite D call. CDR3 length equals 16 residues. V dropped 5 bases and J dropped 0 bases, with 14 bases sitting between them. Germline V lookup: CDR1 SGHTA, CDR2 FQGNSA. CDR3 DNA: TGTGCCAGCAGCGTAGAGGGTACGGGCTCTGGAAACACCATATATTTT. Protein sequence: CASSVEGTGSGNTIYF.

The chain carries TRBV20-1 and TRBJ2-4, with D possibly being TRBD1 (6 bases). With 7 bases removed from V and 5 bases from J, the gap between germline ends came to 24 bases. The CDR3 sequence is 16 residues long. CDR1 is DFQATT and CDR2 is SNEGSKA in the germline V gene (reference sequence). The CDR3 DNA reads TGCAGTGTTCTGACAGGCCGTTTAACGAGCCAAAACATTCAGTACTTC. Translated, it gives CSVLTGRLTSQNIQYF.

In its sample, this clonotype was seen a few times. The V gene is TRBV6-1, the J gene TRBJ1-2; D uncertain. The CDR3 covers 14 residues. Germline values: CDR1 MNHNS, CDR2 SASEGT. Trimming took off 7 bases at V and 1 base at J, with 13 bases between the two ends. The CDR3 here is CASIRRLSNYGYTF. For the CDR3, the DNA is TGTGCCAGCATTAGAAGACTCAGTAACTATGGCTACACCTTC.

The chain couples TRBV9 to TRBJ1-1; no clear D. CDR1 and CDR2 from the germline V gene are SGDLS and YYNGEE. The CDR3 is 14 residues long. V was cut by 1 base and J by 6 bases, with 13 bases left in between. CDR3 residues: CASSVSGIVAEAFF. The CDR3 nucleotides are TGTGCCAGCAGCGTATCGGGGATCGTAGCTGAAGCTTTCTTT.

The chain links TRBV27 to TRBJ2-1; 9 bases align to TRBD1. The CDR3 consists of 14 residues. Germline V CDR1 and CDR2: MNHEY, SMNVEV (reference sequence). V trimming: 6 bases; J trimming: 8 bases; junction bases outside the gene matches: 8. CDR3 in amino acids: CASRRDRVVDEQFF. For the CDR3, the DNA is TGTGCCAGCAGGCGGGACAGGGTAGTCGATGAGCAGTTCTTC.

CDR3 nucleotides: TGCAGCGGGTCGCGTGGAAACACCATATATTTT. Its translation is CSGSRGNTIYF. This chain uses TRBV29-1 with TRBJ1-3; the D is unclear. Trimming took 7 bases from V and 3 from J, leaving 7 bases between them. CDR1 and CDR2 from the germline V gene are SQVTM and ANQGSEA. The CDR3 spans 11 residues.

This clonotype was found a few times. This chain uses TRBV9 with TRBJ2-2, with 11 bases matching TRBD1. After removal of 2 bases from V and 2 bases from J, the junction contained 2 bases not matched to a gene. The CDR3 covers 16 residues. CDR1 and CDR2 (germline): SGDLS, YYNGEE. This chain's CDR3 is CASSVGTGGNTGELFF. DNA for the CDR3: TGTGCCAGCAGCGTTGGGACAGGGGGAAACACCGGGGAGCTGTTTTTT.

This clonotype was detected ten times or more. The rearrangement uses TRBV6-4 and TRBJ2-1; TRBD2 aligns across 10 bases. CDR3 size: 15 residues. The germline V gene has CDR1 MRHNA and CDR2 SNTAGT. Trimming took 6 bases from V and 5 from J; bases not matched to a gene: 7. The CDR3 protein is CASSSGLAENNEQFF. The CDR3 nucleotides are TGTGCCAGCAGCTCCGGACTAGCGGAAAACAATGAGCAGTTCTTC.

In its sample, this clonotype was seen once. The V call is TRBV29-1, the J call TRBJ2-5; a weak D match, TRBD1 (6 bases). Germline-derived CDR1 and CDR2 are SQVTM and ANQGSEA. V lost 6 bases and J 0 bases, leaving 14 bases between the germline ends. The CDR3 loop spans 14 amino acids. The chain's CDR3 is CSVFPGTNQETQYF. The CDR3 DNA reads TGCAGCGTCTTCCCCGGGACAAACCAAGAGACCCAGTACTTC.

This clonotype was seen more than once but under ten times. The chain uses TRBV29-1 and TRBJ2-7, with 7 nucleotides matching TRBD1. The junction had 7 bases not matched to a gene; V was cut back by 3 bases and J by 5 bases. Germline lookup yields CDR1 SQVTM and CDR2 ANQGSEA. This CDR3 contains 13 residues. In DNA, the CDR3 is TGCAGCGTTGATGTCGCAGGGGGTGACGAGCAGTACTTC. Its translation is CSVDVAGGDEQYF.

This clonotype was observed at least ten times. The chain employs TRBV7-6 and TRBJ1-6, with 8 positions matching TRBD1. The germline V gene encodes CDR1 SGHVS and CDR2 FNYEAQ. CDR3 length: 16 residues. The V gene end was trimmed by 5 bases and the J gene end by 7 bases; junction bases not matched to a gene: 10. The DNA of the CDR3 is TGTGCCAGCAGCCGAAACAGGGGGAGGTCGAATTCACCCCTCCACTTT. It specifies CASSRNRGRSNSPLHF.

This clonotype was found many times. V usage is TRBV12-3 or TRBV12-4 and J usage is TRBJ2-5; 7 bases map to TRBD2. The CDR3 is 13 residues long. Trimming at V came to 6 bases and at J to 4 bases, leaving 5 bases not matched to a gene. Here the CDR3 reads CASSLTSPETQYF. DNA for the CDR3: TGTGCCAGCAGCCTGACTAGCCCAGAGACCCAGTACTTC.

The J gene is TRBJ2-4, the V gene TRBV2, with TRBD1 matching over 9 bases. Germline lookup yields CDR1 SNHLY and CDR2 FYNNEI. Trimming at V came to 7 bases and at J to 4 bases, leaving 8 bases not matched to a gene. The CDR3 length is 15 residues. CDR3 bases: TGTGCCAGCAACCCGCTTGGGACAGGGAAAAACATTCAGTACTTC. The encoded protein is CASNPLGTGKNIQYF. Complete variable domain (other parts from reference TRBV2 and TRBJ2-4): EPEVTQTPSHQVTQMGQEVILRCVPISNHLYFYWYRQILGQKVEFLVSFYNNEISEKSEIFDDQFSVERPDGSNFTLKIRSTKLEDSAMYFCASNPLGTGKNIQYFGAGTRLSVL.

The chain combines TRBV9 with TRBJ2-2, with 7 bases lining up with TRBD2. After removal of 0 bases from V and 4 bases from J, the junction contained 6 bases not matched to a gene. This CDR3 comprises 16 residues. Germline-derived CDR1 and CDR2 are SGDLS and YYNGEE. CDR3 region: CASSVARGWGTGELFF. DNA for the CDR3: TGTGCCAGCAGCGTAGCGCGGGGGTGGGGCACCGGGGAGCTGTTTTTT.

This clonotype was counted only a few times. CDR3 amino acids: CASTWGGYGYTF. In DNA, the CDR3 is TGTGCCAGCACCTGGGGCGGTTATGGCTACACCTTC. V is TRBV12-3 or TRBV12-4 and J is TRBJ1-2, with D perhaps TRBD1 (5 bases). The CDR3 loop spans 12 amino acids. The V and J ends lost 7 bases and 5 bases respectively, with 11 bases between them.

This clonotype was detected ten times or more. The chain has TRBV7-6 and TRBJ1-5; TRBD1 aligns across 7 bases. The CDR3 is made up of 14 amino acids. Germline CDR1 and CDR2: SGHVS and FNYEAQ. The junction had 6 bases not matched to a gene; V was cut back by 5 bases and J by 5 bases. The CDR3 coding sequence is TGTGCCAGCAGCAGACAGGGCCCCGATCAGCCCCAGCATTTT. Encoded protein: CASSRQGPDQPQHF.